A single sample gave rise to the 27 T cell receptor beta chains below, sequenced in a study of blood T cell repertoires in COVID-19. Here immunoSEQ multiplex PCR was the method, and the copy in TCRdb shows in-frame clones only, minus some. The table records over 110,000 clones, approximately 88% of them present only once. The sample was peripheral blood. These receptor sequences come from a man aged 70-80 years with acute or convalescent COVID-19.

This clone was seen once. The chain recombines TRBV5-1 with TRBJ2-7; TRBD1 is a possible D gene (5 bases). Germline V CDR1 and CDR2: SGHRS, YFSETQ. Deletions cut 0 bases from V and 4 bases from J, with 5 bases between. The CDR3 has 12 residues. The CDR3 loop reads CASSLEGYEQYF. CDR3 DNA sequence: TGCGCCAGCAGCTTGGAGGGGTACGAGCAGTACTTC.

The table lists this clone with a count of one. The chain recombines TRBV10-1 with TRBJ2-5; D gene ambiguous. Germline lookup yields CDR1 WNHNN and CDR2 SYGVQD (reference sequence). V lost 0 bases and J 2 bases, leaving 10 bases between the germline ends. The CDR3 is 15 amino acids. The CDR3 DNA reads TGCGCCAGCAGTGAGTCGGCGACCAGGCAAGAGACCCAGTACTTC. Translating gives CASSESATRQETQYF.

Note on this clone: In the same sample, other DNA sequences code for this CDR3. V is TRBV10-3 and J is TRBJ1-1, with 11 bases matching TRBD1. This CDR3 has 14 amino acids. Germline values: CDR1 ENHRY, CDR2 SYGVKD. V trimming: 6 bases; J trimming: 3 bases; junction bases outside the gene matches: 3. Written as DNA, the CDR3 is TGTGCCATCAGCCCGGGACAGGGGGACACTGAAGCTTTCTTT. Translated, it gives CAISPGQGDTEAFF.

This chain uses TRBV3-1 (or the pseudogene TRBV3-2) with TRBJ1-1, with D hard to call. The CDR3 runs 13 residues. V was clipped by 4 bases and J by 1 base, with 7 bases between them. Germline CDR1 LGHDT, CDR2 YNNKEL (reference sequence). Here the CDR3 reads CASSPTPNTEAFF. For the CDR3, the DNA is TGTGCCAGCAGCCCAACACCGAACACTGAAGCTTTCTTT.

The chain has TRBV5-1 and TRBJ2-3; the match to TRBD2 covers 11 bases. With 0 bases clipped from V and 2 bases from J, the junction kept 5 bases outside the gene matches. The length of the CDR3 is 17 residues. Germline V lookup: CDR1 SGHRS, CDR2 YFSETQ. CDR3 nucleotides: TGCGCCAGCAGCTTGGGACTAGCGGGACCAGACACAGATACGCAGTATTTT. Its translation: CASSLGLAGPDTDTQYF. Drawing the rest from reference TRBV5-1 and TRBJ2-3, the complete variable domain is KAGVTQTPRYLIKTRGQQVTLSCSPISGHRSVSWYQQTPGQGLQFLFEYFSETQRNKGNFPGRFSGRQFSNSRSEMNVSTLELGDSALYLCASSLGLAGPDTDTQYFGPGTRLTVL.

This clone appeared a single time. V usage is TRBV5-1 and J usage is TRBJ2-7, with 8 bases fitting TRBD2. With 1 base clipped from V and 4 bases from J, the junction kept 10 bases outside the gene matches. The germline V gene has CDR1 SGHRS and CDR2 YFSETQ. CDR3 size: 16 residues. As DNA, the CDR3 is TGCGCCAGCAGCTTGAGTCCCAGCGGGGGCTCTTACGAGCAGTACTTC. Translating it yields CASSLSPSGGSYEQYF.

The V gene is TRBV15, the J gene TRBJ2-1; TRBD1 matches 9 bases. The V gene's germline CDR1 is LNHNV and CDR2 YYDKDF (reference sequence). There are 16 residues in the CDR3. The V segment lost 3 bases and the J segment 1 base; nucleotides outside the gene matches: 4. The CDR3: CATSRRTGVSYNEQFF. CDR3 coding DNA: TGTGCCACCAGCAGGAGGACAGGGGTATCCTACAATGAGCAGTTCTTC.

The chain carries TRBV7-6 and TRBJ2-1; TRBD1 is a possible D gene (7 bases). This CDR3 has 17 residues. From germline, CDR1 is SGHVS and CDR2 FNYEAQ. V gave up 0 bases and J gave up 10 bases, with 22 bases separating them. The DNA of the CDR3 is TGTGCCAGCAGCTTAGCGGGCGGGACAGACTTTCTAAGAGAGCAGTTCTTC. Translation gives CASSLAGGTDFLREQFF.

The chain recombines TRBV6-5 with TRBJ1-1; 11 nucleotides agree with TRBD1. The V gene's germline CDR1 is MNHEY and CDR2 SVGAGI. The CDR3 runs 15 residues. The ends lost 7 bases at V and 3 bases at J; junction bases unmatched: 7. CDR3 residues: CASTPGTGGDTEAFF. In nucleotides, the CDR3 is TGTGCCAGCACCCCGGGGACAGGGGGGGACACTGAAGCTTTCTTT.

V and J are TRBV24-1 and TRBJ2-3; 15 nucleotides line up with TRBD2. This CDR3 is built from 16 residues. J was trimmed by 3 bases and V by 9 bases; bases with no gene match: 6. The V gene's germline CDR1 is KGHDR and CDR2 SFDVKD. Here the CDR3 reads CATGTSGRKRTDTQYF. In DNA, the CDR3 is TGTGCCACCGGGACTAGCGGGAGGAAGAGAACAGATACGCAGTATTTT.

Here the CDR3 DNA reads TGTGCCAGCAGTTTAGTAGGGGTTGAAGCTTTCTTT. This gives the protein CASSLVGVEAFF. The chain links TRBV12-3 or TRBV12-4 to TRBJ1-1; TRBD1 might be the D (5 bases). The V gene lost 1 base and the J gene lost 7 bases, with 7 bases spanning the gap. The CDR3 loop spans 12 amino acids.

The chain joins TRBV23-1 to TRBJ1-1; D possibly corresponds to TRBD1 (5 bases). TRBV23-1 is noted as an ORF with a role that remains uncertain. The CDR3 runs to 15 residues. Trimming took 7 bases from V and 1 from J, leaving 16 bases between them. Here the CDR3 reads CASTSGSAKNTEAFF. DNA for the CDR3: TGCGCCAGCACTTCAGGGTCGGCTAAGAACACTGAAGCTTTCTTT.

The chain is built from TRBV6-5 and TRBJ1-5, with D maybe TRBD1 (5 bases). Germline V gene lookup returns CDR1 MNHEY and CDR2 SVGAGI. V lost 2 bases to trimming and J lost 7 bases, with 9 bases between them. The length of the CDR3 is 13 residues. For the CDR3, the DNA is TGTGCCAGCAGTTACGCGGGGGACCAGCCCCAGCATTTT. This encodes CASSYAGDQPQHF.

V gene TRBV7-9 combines with J gene TRBJ2-7; no clear D gene. The CDR3 extends over 15 amino acids. Per germline, CDR1 SEHNR and CDR2 FQNEAQ (reference sequence). V was cut by 4 bases and J by 2 bases, with 15 bases left in between. In nucleotides, the CDR3 is TGTGCCAGCAGCTCCCCTTTGGGCTTTGCCTACGAGCAGTACTTC. It yields the protein CASSSPLGFAYEQYF.

The V gene is TRBV21-1, the J gene TRBJ1-1. TRBV21-1 is designated a pseudogene. CDR3 length equals 13 residues. The CDR3 spells CASSSGLSTEAFF. CDR3 in DNA: TGTGCCAGCAGCAGCGGCTTGAGTACTGAAGCTTTCTTT.

The rearrangement uses TRBV25-1 and TRBJ2-7; the D gene is possibly TRBD2 (6 bases). CDR3 length: 14 residues. Trimming stripped 1 base from V and 6 bases from J, with 13 bases between. Germline V gene data show CDR1 as MGHDK and CDR2 as SYGVNS. The CDR3, as DNA: TGTGCCAGCAGTGAATGGGGGGATAGTAGCGAGCAGTACTTC. Translating it yields CASSEWGDSSEQYF.

V usage is TRBV6-4 and J usage is TRBJ2-1; 8 positions match TRBD2. V lost 8 bases and J lost 1; bases outside the gene matches: 7. CDR3 length: 15 residues. The germline CDR1 and CDR2 sequences are MRHNA and SNTAGT. CDR3 nucleotide sequence: TGTGCCAGCTCTATCGGGGGGGCATCCTACAATGAGCAGTTCTTC. Its translation: CASSIGGASYNEQFF.

The CDR3 region has the DNA TGCGCCAGCAGCGACGGGACAGCCACTGAAGCTTTCTTT. Protein sequence: CASSDGTATEAFF. The chain recombines TRBV5-1 with TRBJ1-1; 7 bases line up with TRBD1. Germline V gene lookup returns CDR1 SGHRS and CDR2 YFSETQ. The CDR3 has 13 residues. J was trimmed by 4 bases and V by 4 bases; bases with no gene match: 4.

This clone was picked up one time. V is TRBV6-1 and J is TRBJ2-5; TRBD1 matches at 8 bases. Losses at the gene ends were 1 base for V and 5 bases for J; bases not matched to a gene: 6. CDR3 length: 15 amino acids. Germline-derived CDR1 and CDR2 are MNHNS and SASEGT. In DNA, the CDR3 is TGTGCCAGCAGTGAAGGACAGGGGTATGTCGAGACCCAGTACTTC. Its protein is CASSEGQGYVETQYF.

V gene TRBV2 combines with J gene TRBJ1-3; no clear D gene. Trimming shortened V by 1 base and J by 0 bases, and 7 bases separated the two germline ends. Per the germline V gene, CDR1 is SNHLY and CDR2 is FYNNEI. This CDR3 comprises 15 residues. The CDR3 sequence: CASSEDTFSGNTIYF. The CDR3 coding sequence is TGTGCCAGCAGTGAAGACACATTCTCTGGAAACACCATATATTTT.

The CDR3 reads CASSIGRLAATGEGANVLTF. The CDR3, as DNA: TGTGCCAGTAGTATAGGCCGGTTGGCAGCCACGGGGGAGGGGGCCAACGTCCTGACTTTC. The rearrangement joins TRBV19 to TRBJ2-6, with D possibly matching TRBD2 (6 bases). The V end lost 1 base, the J end lost 4 bases, and 23 bases lay between the germline ends. This CDR3 is built from 20 residues. The germline CDR1 and CDR2 sequences are LNHDA and SQIVND (reference sequence). Drawing the rest from reference TRBV19 and TRBJ2-6, the complete variable domain is DGGITQSPKYLFRKEGQNVTLSCEQNLNHDAMYWYRQDPGQGLRLIYYSQIVNDFQKGDIAEGYSVSREKKESFPLTVTSAQKNPTAFYLCASSIGRLAATGEGANVLTFGAGSRLTVL.

V gene TRBV2 combines with J gene TRBJ2-1; 7 bases align to TRBD2. This CDR3 has 17 amino acids. Germline V gives CDR1 SNHLY, CDR2 FYNNEI. J lost 0 bases, V lost 4 bases, and 9 bases had no gene match. The CDR3 DNA is TGTGCCAGCAGTGTGGGGCTAGCGGCAAGCTCCTACAATGAGCAGTTCTTC. Its translation: CASSVGLAASSYNEQFF.

The chain has TRBV5-1 and TRBJ2-2; possibly TRBD2 for D (6 bases). The CDR3 extends over 14 amino acids. Germline CDR1 reads SGHRS; CDR2 reads YFSETQ. The ends were cut back, 5 bases at V and 4 bases at J, with 12 bases in the middle. In DNA, the CDR3 is TGCGCCAGCAGTCAGACAGCGGGCACCGGGGAGCTGTTTTTT. This encodes CASSQTAGTGELFF.

The rearrangement joins TRBV11-1 to TRBJ2-5, with a weak D call TRBD2 (5 bases). Germline values: CDR1 SGHAT, CDR2 FQDESV (reference sequence). Trimming cost V 5 bases and J 2 bases, with 12 bases left between them. The CDR3 runs 14 residues. Written as DNA, the CDR3 is TGTGCCAGCAGCCGCAATTCGGGGCAAGAGACCCAGTACTTC. It specifies CASSRNSGQETQYF.

The CDR3 region has the DNA TGTGCCAGCAGTTGGCAGGACTCCTACGAGCAGTACTTC. Translated, it gives CASSWQDSYEQYF. This chain connects TRBV2 to TRBJ2-7, with D uncertain. The CDR3 totals 13 residues. Germline-derived CDR1 and CDR2 are SNHLY and FYNNEI. Trimming pared 5 bases from V and 0 bases from J, leaving 8 bases between. Using reference TRBV2 and TRBJ2-7 for the parts outside the CDR3, the full variable domain is EPEVTQTPSHQVTQMGQEVILRCVPISNHLYFYWYRQILGQKVEFLVSFYNNEISEKSEIFDDQFSVERPDGSNFTLKIRSTKLEDSAMYFCASSWQDSYEQYFGPGTRLTVT.

The chain joins TRBV11-2 to TRBJ2-2; D is unresolved. CDR1 SGHAT and CDR2 FQNNGV come from the germline V gene. CDR3 length: 15 residues. The V and J ends lost 5 bases and 0 bases respectively, with 10 bases between them. CDR3 coding DNA: TGTGCCAGCAGCCTTAATAGAACGAACACCGGGGAGCTGTTTTTT. It is translated as CASSLNRTNTGELFF. The variable domain in full, completed from reference TRBV11-2 and TRBJ2-2, reads EAGVAQSPRYKIIEKRQSVAFWCNPISGHATLYWYQQILGQGPKLLIQFQNNGVVDDSQLPKDRFSAERLKGVDSTLKIQPAKLEDSAVYLCASSLNRTNTGELFFGEGSRLTVL.

The V gene is TRBV10-1, the J gene TRBJ1-5; 10 bases agree with TRBD1. V trimming: 6 bases; J trimming: 6 bases; junction bases outside the gene matches: 11. CDR3 length: 16 residues. CDR1 WNHNN and CDR2 SYGVQD come from the germline V gene (reference sequence). The chain's CDR3 is CASSSRDRGRGQPQHF. CDR3 nucleotide sequence: TGCGCCAGCAGCAGCCGGGACAGGGGCCGGGGTCAGCCCCAGCATTTT.